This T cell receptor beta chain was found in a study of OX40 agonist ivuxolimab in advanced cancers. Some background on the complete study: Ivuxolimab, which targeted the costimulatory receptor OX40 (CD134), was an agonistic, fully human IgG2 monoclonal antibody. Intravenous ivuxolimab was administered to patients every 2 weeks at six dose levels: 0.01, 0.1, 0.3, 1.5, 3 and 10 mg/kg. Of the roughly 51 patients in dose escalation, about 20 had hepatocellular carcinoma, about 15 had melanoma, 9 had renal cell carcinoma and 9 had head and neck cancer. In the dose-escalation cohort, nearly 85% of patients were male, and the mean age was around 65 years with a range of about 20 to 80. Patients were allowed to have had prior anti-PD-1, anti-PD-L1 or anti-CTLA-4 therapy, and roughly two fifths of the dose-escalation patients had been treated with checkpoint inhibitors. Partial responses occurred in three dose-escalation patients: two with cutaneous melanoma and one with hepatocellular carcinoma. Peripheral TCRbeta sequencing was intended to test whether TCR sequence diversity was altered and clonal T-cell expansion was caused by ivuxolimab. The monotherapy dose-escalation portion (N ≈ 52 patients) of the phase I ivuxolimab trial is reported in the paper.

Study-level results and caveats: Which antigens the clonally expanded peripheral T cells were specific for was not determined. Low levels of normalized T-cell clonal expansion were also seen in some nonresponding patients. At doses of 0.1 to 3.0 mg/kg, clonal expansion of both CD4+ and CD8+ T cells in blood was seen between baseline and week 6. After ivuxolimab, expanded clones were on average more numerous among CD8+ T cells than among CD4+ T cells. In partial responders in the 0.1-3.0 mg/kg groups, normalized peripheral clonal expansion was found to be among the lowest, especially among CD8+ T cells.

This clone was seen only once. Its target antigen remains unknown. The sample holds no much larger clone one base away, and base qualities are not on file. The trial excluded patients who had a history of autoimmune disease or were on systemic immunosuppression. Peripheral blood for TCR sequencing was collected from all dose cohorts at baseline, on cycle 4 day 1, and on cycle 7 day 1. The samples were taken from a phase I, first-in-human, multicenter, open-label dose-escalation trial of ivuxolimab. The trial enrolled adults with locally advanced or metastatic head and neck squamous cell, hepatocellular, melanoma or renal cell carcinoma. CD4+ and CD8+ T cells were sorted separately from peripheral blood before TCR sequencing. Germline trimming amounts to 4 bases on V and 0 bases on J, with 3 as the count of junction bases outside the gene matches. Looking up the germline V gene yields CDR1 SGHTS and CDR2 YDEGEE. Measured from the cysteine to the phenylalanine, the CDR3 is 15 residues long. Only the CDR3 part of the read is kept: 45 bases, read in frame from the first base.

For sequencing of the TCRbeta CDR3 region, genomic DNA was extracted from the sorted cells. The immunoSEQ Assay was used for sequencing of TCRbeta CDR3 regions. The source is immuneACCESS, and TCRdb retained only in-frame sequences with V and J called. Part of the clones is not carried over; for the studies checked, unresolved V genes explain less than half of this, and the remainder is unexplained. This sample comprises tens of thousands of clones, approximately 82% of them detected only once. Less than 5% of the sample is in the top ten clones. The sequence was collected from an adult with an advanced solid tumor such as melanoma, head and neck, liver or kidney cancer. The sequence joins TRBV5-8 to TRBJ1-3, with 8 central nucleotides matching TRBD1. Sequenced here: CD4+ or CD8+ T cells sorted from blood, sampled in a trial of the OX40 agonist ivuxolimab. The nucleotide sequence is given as TGTGCCAGCAGCCCCAGGGGGCTCTCTGGAAACACCATATATTTT. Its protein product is CASSPRGLSGNTIYF.